The clone carrying this TCR beta chain has more than one count but fewer than ten. Its target is unknown. One base away lies a much larger clone, so this may be a sequencing read error. The sample holds other DNA sequences that translate to the same CDR3. This specimen comes from a study of CD8+ T cells in alopecia areata. Across the study: Tofacitinib ran for 6 to 18 months before 6 months off drug. Study-level points and caveats: Since there was just one nonresponder, nobody can yet say how baseline CD8+ expansion ties to response.

As to treatment: oral pan-JAK inhibitor, 5-10 mg twice daily. Peripheral blood and lesional scalp punch biopsies were taken from alopecia areata patients. The sequencing template was cDNA reverse transcribed from extracted RNA. Clones were read by immunoSEQ multiplex PCR, and TCRdb kept only the in-frame ones, dropping some. The sample includes about 220,000 clones, under 60% of them seen just once. There are 13 residues in the CDR3. J gave up 11 bases and V 4 bases, and 10 bases lay outside the gene matches. Germline CDR1 reads SGHRS; CDR2 reads YFSETQ. This clonotype originated in a human donor with alopecia areata. J is TRBJ2-7 and V is TRBV5-1; 9 bases fit TRBD1. The input for sequencing was CD4+ T cells sorted from blood, taken at week 4, from a patient treated with tofacitinib. This chain's CDR3 is CASSGGTGRGEYF. Here the CDR3 DNA reads TGCGCCAGCAGCGGCGGGACAGGGAGAGGGGAGTACTTC. The full variable domain, completed using reference TRBV5-1 and TRBJ2-7, is KAGVTQTPRYLIKTRGQQVTLSCSPISGHRSVSWYQQTPGQGLQFLFEYFSETQRNKGNFPGRFSGRQFSNSRSEMNVSTLELGDSALYLCASSGGTGRGEYFGPGTRLTVT.